The clone carrying this T cell receptor beta chain was detected ten times or more. Its cognate antigen is unknown. A single record per CDR3 protein comes from TCRdb applying MiXCR to the 5' RACE reads. Among a few hundred thousand distinct CDR3 sequences listed, 8.1% were seen once. This CDR3 has 15 amino acids. V gave up 0 bases and J gave up 3 bases, with 6 bases separating them. Germline V lookup: CDR1 SEHNR, CDR2 FQNEAQ (reference sequence). The data originate from a study of T cells after yellow fever vaccination. Study-wide results and caveats: A limited proportion of clonotypes was detected within both the CD4 and CD8 compartments.

Sequencing used PBMCs, obtained about 41 days after the first yellow fever vaccination. This sequence joins TRBV7-9 and TRBJ1-6; D perhaps matches TRBD1 (6 bases). The receptor comes from a man in his late teens or twenties who received the YFV17D yellow fever vaccine. CDR3: CASSLAGGYNSPLHF. CDR3 bases: TGTGCCAGCAGCTTAGCAGGGGGCTATAATTCACCCCTCCACTTT. The complete variable domain, with remaining parts taken from reference TRBV7-9 and TRBJ1-6, reads DTGVSQNPRHKITKRGQNVTFRCDPISEHNRLYWYRQTLGQGPEFLTYFQNEAQLEKSRLLSDRFSAERPKGSFSTLEIQRTEQGDSAMYLCASSLAGGYNSPLHFGNGTRLTVT.